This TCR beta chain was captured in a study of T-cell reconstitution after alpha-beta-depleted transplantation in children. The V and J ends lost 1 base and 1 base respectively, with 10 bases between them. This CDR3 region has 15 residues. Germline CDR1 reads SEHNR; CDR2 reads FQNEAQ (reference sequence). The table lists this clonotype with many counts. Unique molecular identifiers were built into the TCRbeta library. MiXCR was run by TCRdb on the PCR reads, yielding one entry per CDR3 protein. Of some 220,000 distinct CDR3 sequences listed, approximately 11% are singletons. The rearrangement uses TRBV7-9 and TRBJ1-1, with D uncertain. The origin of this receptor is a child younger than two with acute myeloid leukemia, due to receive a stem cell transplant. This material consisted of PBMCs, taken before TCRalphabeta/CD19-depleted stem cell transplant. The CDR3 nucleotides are TGTGCCAGCAGCTTAGGTTTCCGACCGAACACTGAAGCTTTCTTT. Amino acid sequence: CASSLGFRPNTEAFF.